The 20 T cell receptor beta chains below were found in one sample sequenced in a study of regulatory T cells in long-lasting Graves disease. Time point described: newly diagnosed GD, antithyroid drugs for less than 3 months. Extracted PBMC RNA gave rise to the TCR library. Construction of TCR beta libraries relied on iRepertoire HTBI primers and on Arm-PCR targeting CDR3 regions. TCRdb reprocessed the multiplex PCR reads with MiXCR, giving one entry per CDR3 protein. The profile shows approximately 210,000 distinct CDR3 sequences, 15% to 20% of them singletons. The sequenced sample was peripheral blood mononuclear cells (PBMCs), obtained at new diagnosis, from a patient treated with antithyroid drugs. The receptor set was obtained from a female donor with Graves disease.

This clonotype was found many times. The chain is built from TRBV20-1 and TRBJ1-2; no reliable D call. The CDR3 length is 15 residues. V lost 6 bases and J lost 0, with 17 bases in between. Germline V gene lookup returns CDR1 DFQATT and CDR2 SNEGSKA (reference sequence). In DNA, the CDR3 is TGCAGTGCCCCAGAGGCCTCCGGAGCTAACTATGGCTACACCTTC. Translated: CSAPEASGANYGYTF.

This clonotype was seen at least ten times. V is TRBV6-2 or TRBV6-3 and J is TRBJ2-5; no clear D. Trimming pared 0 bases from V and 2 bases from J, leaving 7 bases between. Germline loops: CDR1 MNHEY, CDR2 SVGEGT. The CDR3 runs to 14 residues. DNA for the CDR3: TGTGCCAGCAGTTACTCGGCTACGCAAGAGACCCAGTACTTC. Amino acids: CASSYSATQETQYF.

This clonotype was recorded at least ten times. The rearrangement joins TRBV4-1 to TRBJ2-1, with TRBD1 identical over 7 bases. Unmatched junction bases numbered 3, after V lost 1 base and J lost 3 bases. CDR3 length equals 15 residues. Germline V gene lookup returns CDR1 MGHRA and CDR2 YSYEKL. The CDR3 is CASSQGDRDYNEQFF. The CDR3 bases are TGCGCCAGCAGCCAAGGTGACAGGGACTACAATGAGCAGTTCTTC.

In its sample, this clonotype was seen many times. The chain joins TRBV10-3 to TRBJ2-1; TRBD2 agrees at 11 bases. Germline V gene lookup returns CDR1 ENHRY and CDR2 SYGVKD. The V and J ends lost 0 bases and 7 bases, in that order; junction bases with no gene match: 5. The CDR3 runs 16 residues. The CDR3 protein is CAISESGLAGRNEQFF. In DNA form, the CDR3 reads TGTGCCATCAGTGAGTCAGGACTAGCGGGTCGGAATGAGCAGTTCTTC.

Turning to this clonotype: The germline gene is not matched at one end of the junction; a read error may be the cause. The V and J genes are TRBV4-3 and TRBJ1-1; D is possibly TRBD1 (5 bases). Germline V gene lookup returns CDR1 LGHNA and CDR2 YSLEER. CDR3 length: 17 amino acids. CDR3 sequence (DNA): TGCGCCAGCAACCAAGATCTAGTGACCGGGACTCCGGCGAAAGCTTTCTTT. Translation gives CASNQDLVTGTPAKAFF.

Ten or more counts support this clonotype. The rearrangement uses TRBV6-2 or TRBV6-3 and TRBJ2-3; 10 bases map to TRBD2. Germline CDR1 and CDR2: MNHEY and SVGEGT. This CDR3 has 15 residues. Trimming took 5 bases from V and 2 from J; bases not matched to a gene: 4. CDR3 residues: CASSEAGGNTDTQYF. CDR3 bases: TGTGCCAGCAGTGAAGCGGGGGGGAACACAGATACGCAGTATTTT.

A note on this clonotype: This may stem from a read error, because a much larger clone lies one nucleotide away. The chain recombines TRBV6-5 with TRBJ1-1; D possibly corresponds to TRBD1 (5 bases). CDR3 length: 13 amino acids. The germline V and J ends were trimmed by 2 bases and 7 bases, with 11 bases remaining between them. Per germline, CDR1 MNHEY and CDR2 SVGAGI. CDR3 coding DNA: TGTGCCAGCAGTTACCCGGGGGAGATTGAAGCTTTCTTT. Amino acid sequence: CASSYPGEIEAFF.

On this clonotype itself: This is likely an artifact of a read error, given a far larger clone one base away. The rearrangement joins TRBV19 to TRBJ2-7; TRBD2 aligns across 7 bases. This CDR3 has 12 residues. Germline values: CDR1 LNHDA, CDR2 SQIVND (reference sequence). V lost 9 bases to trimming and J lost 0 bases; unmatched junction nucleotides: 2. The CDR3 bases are TGTGCCAGCGGGACTACCTCCTACGAGCAGTACTTC. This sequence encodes CASGTTSYEQYF.

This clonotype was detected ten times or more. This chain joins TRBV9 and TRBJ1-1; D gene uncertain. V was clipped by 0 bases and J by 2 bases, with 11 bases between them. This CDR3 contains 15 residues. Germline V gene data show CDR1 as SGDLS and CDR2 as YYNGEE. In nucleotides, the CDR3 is TGTGCCAGCAGCGTAGCCCCTATGGGAAACACTGAAGCTTTCTTT. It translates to CASSVAPMGNTEAFF.

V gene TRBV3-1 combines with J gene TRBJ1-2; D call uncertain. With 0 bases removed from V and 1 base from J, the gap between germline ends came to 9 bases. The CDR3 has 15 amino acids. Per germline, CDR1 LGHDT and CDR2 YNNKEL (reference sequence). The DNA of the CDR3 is TGTGCCAGCAGCCAAGACGGCAGATTTAACTATGGCTACACCTTC. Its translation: CASSQDGRFNYGYTF.

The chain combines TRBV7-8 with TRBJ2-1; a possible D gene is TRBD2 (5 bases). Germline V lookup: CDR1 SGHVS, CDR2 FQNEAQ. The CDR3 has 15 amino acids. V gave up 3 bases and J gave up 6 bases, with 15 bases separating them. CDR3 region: CASSFEAVFSNEQFF. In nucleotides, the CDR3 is TGTGCCAGCAGCTTCGAAGCGGTTTTTAGCAATGAGCAGTTCTTC.

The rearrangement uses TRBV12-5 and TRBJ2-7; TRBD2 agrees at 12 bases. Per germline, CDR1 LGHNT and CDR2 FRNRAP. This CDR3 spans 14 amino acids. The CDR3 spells CAFSSGRAGYEQYF. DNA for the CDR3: TGTGCGTTCTCTAGCGGGAGGGCCGGGTACGAGCAGTACTTC.

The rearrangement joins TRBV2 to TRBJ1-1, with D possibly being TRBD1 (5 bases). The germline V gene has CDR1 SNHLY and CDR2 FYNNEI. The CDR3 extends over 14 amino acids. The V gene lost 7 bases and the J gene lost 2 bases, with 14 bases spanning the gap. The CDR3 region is CASTLDRENTEAFF. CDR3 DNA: TGTGCCAGCACTCTAGACAGAGAAAACACTGAAGCTTTCTTT. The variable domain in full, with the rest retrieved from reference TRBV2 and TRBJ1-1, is EPEVTQTPSHQVTQMGQEVILRCVPISNHLYFYWYRQILGQKVEFLVSFYNNEISEKSEIFDDQFSVERPDGSNFTLKIRSTKLEDSAMYFCASTLDRENTEAFFGQGTRLTVV.

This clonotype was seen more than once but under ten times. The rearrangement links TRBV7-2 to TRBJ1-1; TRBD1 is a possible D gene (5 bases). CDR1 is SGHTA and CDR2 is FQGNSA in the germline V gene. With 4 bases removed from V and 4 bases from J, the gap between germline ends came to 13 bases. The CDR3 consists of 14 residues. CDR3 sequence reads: CASSYTSGGTEAFF. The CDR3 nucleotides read TGTGCCAGCAGCTATACTAGCGGGGGCACTGAAGCTTTCTTT.

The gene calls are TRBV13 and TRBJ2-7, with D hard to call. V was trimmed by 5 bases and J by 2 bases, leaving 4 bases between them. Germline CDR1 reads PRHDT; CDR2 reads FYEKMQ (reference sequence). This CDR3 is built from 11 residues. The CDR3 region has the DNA TGTGCCAGCAGCCGCACCTACGAGCAGTACTTC. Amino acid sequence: CASSRTYEQYF.

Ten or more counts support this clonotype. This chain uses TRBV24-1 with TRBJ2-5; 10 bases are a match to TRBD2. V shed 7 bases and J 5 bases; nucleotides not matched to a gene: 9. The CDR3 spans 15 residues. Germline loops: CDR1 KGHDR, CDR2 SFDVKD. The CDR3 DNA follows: TGTGCCACCAGCCCGAGCGGGAGGGCCTTTGAGACCCAGTACTTC. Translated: CATSPSGRAFETQYF.

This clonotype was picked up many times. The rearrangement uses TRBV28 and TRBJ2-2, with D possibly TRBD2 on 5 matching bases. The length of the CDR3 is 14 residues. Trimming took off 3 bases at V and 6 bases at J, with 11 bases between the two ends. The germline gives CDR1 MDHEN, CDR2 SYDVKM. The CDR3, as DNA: TGTGCCAGCAGTTTGCACCTAGCCTCCGGGGAGCTGTTTTTT. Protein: CASSLHLASGELFF.

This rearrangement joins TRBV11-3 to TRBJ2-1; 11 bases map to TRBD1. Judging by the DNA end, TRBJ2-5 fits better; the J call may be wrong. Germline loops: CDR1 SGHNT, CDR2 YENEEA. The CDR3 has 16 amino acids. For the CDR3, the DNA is TGTGCCAGCAGCCCCTACCGGACAGGGGGCGAAGAGACCCAGTACTTC. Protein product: CASSPYRTGGEETQYF.

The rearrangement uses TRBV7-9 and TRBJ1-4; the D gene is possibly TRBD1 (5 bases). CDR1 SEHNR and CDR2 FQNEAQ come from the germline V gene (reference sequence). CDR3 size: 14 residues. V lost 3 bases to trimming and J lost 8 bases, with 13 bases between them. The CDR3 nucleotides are TGTGCCAGCAGCTTGGGGCCCCCAGAGGAAAAACTGTTTTTT. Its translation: CASSLGPPEEKLFF. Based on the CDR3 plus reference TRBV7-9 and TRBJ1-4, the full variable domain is DTGVSQNPRHKITKRGQNVTFRCDPISEHNRLYWYRQTLGQGPEFLTYFQNEAQLEKSRLLSDRFSAERPKGSFSTLEIQRTEQGDSAMYLCASSLGPPEEKLFFGSGTQLSVL.

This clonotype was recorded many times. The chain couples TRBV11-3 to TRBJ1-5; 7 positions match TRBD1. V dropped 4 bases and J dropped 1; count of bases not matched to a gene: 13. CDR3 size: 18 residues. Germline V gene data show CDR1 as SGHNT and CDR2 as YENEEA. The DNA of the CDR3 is TGTGCCAGCAGCTCCAGGGGGGGGCCGGATTGGAGCAATCAGCCCCAGCATTTT. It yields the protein CASSSRGGPDWSNQPQHF.